The present entry profiles one T cell receptor beta chain with its context. This record belongs to a study of cytomegalovirus exposure and HLA in healthy donors. Primers included in the PCR were 60 Vbeta and 13 Jbeta primers. The assay was immunoSEQ multiplex PCR, and TCRdb's table has in-frame clones only and misses some. The sample yields fewer than 120,000 clones, around 85% seen once. Between the trimmed V and J ends, which lost 0 bases and 8 bases, there was a span of 13 bases. The CDR3 is 14 residues long. Germline CDR1 reads KGHSH; CDR2 reads LQKENI. This receptor was identified in a man aged 25-45 years in good health and CMV-seropositive. The J gene is TRBJ1-2, the V gene TRBV18; a possible D gene is TRBD1 (6 bases). The sequenced material came from PBMCs. The DNA for the CDR3 is TGTGCCAGCTCACCACCGGCGGGGGCAGAGGGCTACACCTTC. Amino acid sequence: CASSPPAGAEGYTF.